The following is a T cell receptor beta chain sequence with its context. The antigen remains unidentified. The source of the sample is a study of early T cells in non-severe SARS-CoV-2 infection. Study-level background: It was bulk RNA from unsorted whole blood that was sequenced, and the chains were unpaired. Study observations and caveats: Anti-spike CD8 specificities were favored by VDJdb matching, whose results missed private and CD4 specificities.

The CDR3 is 18 residues long. In germline, CDR1 is LGHDT, CDR2 YNNKEL (reference sequence). With 5 bases removed from V and 3 bases from J, the gap between germline ends came to 23 bases. Attachment of unique molecular identifiers was made to individual cDNA molecules. Each CDR3 protein gets one entry after TCRdb re-called the 5' RACE reads with MiXCR. This table has 60,000 or so distinct CDR3 sequences, approximately 12% appearing once. This clonotype was obtained from an adult who was a healthcare worker with PCR-confirmed SARS-CoV-2 infection or an uninfected control (not recorded which). This chain uses TRBV3-1 with TRBJ2-1; D possibly matches TRBD1 or TRBD2 (6 bases each). The sample taken for sequencing was whole blood. CDR3 nucleotide sequence: TGTGCCAGCAGCGCGGGGCAGGGGCCCCTATATGTCTACAATGAGCAGTTCTTC. This codes for CASSAGQGPLYVYNEQFF.